This T cell receptor (beta chain) was captured by sequencing in a study of T cell responses to AZD1222 COVID-19 vaccine. This clone was picked up one time. Germline lookup yields CDR1 SGHRS and CDR2 YFSETQ. The CDR3 covers 12 residues. The V gene lost 4 bases and the J gene lost 8 bases, with 12 bases spanning the gap. Sequencing used immunoSEQ multiplex PCR; TCRdb keeps in-frame clones, though not all of them. The table records approximately 150,000 clones, nearly 95% of them present only once. The rearrangement uses TRBV5-1 and TRBJ1-2, with a possible D match to TRBD1 (5 bases). The input for sequencing was peripheral blood, taken on day 0 of AZD1222 vaccination. The sequence came from an adult in good health. The chain's CDR3 is CASSPGQVGYTF. The CDR3 DNA is TGCGCCAGCAGCCCGGGGCAGGTGGGCTACACCTTC.